The rows below give T cell receptor beta chains drawn from one sample of a study of CD8+ T cells in alopecia areata. The data were produced by immunoSEQ multiplex PCR, yet TCRdb's version contains in-frame clones alone and is incomplete. The sample contains over 100,000 clones, about 59% of which appear only once. Sequencing was performed on CD8+ T cells sorted from blood, taken at week 24, from a patient treated with tofacitinib. Receptors were obtained from a human donor with alopecia areata. CDR3s include the opening cysteine and the closing phenylalanine or tryptophan. A D gene is named only where the DNA matches it firmly. Part of the rows lack a size; the others show once, few, many or a class for expanded clones.

J: TRBJ2-7
V: TRBV7-2
size: -
D: -
DNA: TGTGCCAGCAGCTTAGCCTGGGACGGCTACGAGCAGTACTTC
CDR3: CASSLAWDGYEQYF

J: TRBJ1-1
V: TRBV4-3
size: -
D: TRBD1
DNA: TGCGCCAGCAGCCAAGGTGACAGGGAAGGTGTGAGGGCTTTCTTT
CDR3: CASSQGDREGVRAFF

J: TRBJ2-1
V: TRBV7-2
size: -
D: TRBD2
DNA: TGTGCCAGCAGCTTAAGGACTAGCGGGGGGGCCGGTCCGTTCTTC
CDR3: CASSLRTSGGAGPFF

J: TRBJ2-2
V: TRBV29-1
size: -
D: -
DNA: TGCAGCGTTTTCTGGGCGACCGGGGAGCTGTTTTTT
CDR3: CSVFWATGELFF

J: TRBJ2-2
V: TRBV5-1
size: -
D: -
DNA: TGCGCCAGCAGCTTTCCCGACAGTCGGACCGGGGAGCTGTTTTTT
CDR3: CASSFPDSRTGELFF

J: TRBJ1-2
V: TRBV7-9
size: -
D: -
DNA: TGTGCCAGCAGCTTAGCAGGGAATGGCTACACCTTC
CDR3: CASSLAGNGYTF

J: TRBJ1-5
V: TRBV9
size: once
D: -
DNA: TGTGCCAGCAGCCCAGCGCAGAGGGGTAGGCCCCAGCATTTT
CDR3: CASSPAQRGRPQHF

J: TRBJ2-1
V: TRBV7-9
size: -
D: -
DNA: TGTGCCAGCAGCTCCATGGACAACAATGAGCAGTTCTTC
CDR3: CASSSMDNNEQFF

J: TRBJ2-3
V: TRBV5-4
size: -
D: -
DNA: TGTGCCAGCAGCCCGTCAGGGGGGAAAGCTACAGATACGCAGTATTTT
CDR3: CASSPSGGKATDTQYF

J: TRBJ1-5
V: TRBV7-8
size: -
D: -
DNA: TGTGCCAGCAGCTTTGGATTGTCAGGGGTTTCCAATCAGCCCCAGCATTTT
CDR3: CASSFGLSGVSNQPQHF

J: TRBJ1-1
V: TRBV29-1
size: -
D: -
DNA: TGCAGCGCCCGAAAGAACACTGAAGCTTTCTTT
CDR3: CSARKNTEAFF

J: TRBJ2-5
V: TRBV7-8
size: -
D: -
DNA: TGTGCCAGCAGCTTAGCGACTTGGGCCCCGGAGACCCAGTACTTC
CDR3: CASSLATWAPETQYF

J: TRBJ1-2
V: TRBV7-2
size: -
D: -
DNA: TGTGCCAGCAGCTTAGGGGGCTATGGCTACACCTTC
CDR3: CASSLGGYGYTF

J: TRBJ1-1
V: TRBV7-8
size: few
D: -
DNA: TGTGCCAGCAGCCCCGAGGACAGAGAGATCACTGAAGCTTTCTTT
CDR3: CASSPEDREITEAFF

J: TRBJ1-1
V: TRBV11-1
size: -
D: -
DNA: TGTGCCAGCAGCTGGACCGAGGGTGTCACTGAAGCTTTCTTT
CDR3: CASSWTEGVTEAFF

J: TRBJ2-5
V: TRBV29-1
size: few
D: -
DNA: TGCAGCGTTGATCTGGGAGAGACCCAGTACTTC
CDR3: CSVDLGETQYF

J: TRBJ1-6
V: TRBV7-2
size: few
D: TRBD1
DNA: TGTGCCAGCTGGGACAGGGGGCATTCACCCCTCCACTTT
CDR3: CASWDRGHSPLHF

J: TRBJ2-7
V: TRBV7-2
size: -
D: -
DNA: TGTGCCAGCAGCTCACCTGGATACTCCTACGAGCAGTACTTC
CDR3: CASSSPGYSYEQYF

J: TRBJ2-2
V: TRBV7-6
size: -
D: -
DNA: TGTGCCAGCAGCTTAGTGGGCGGGGAGCTGTTTTTT
CDR3: CASSLVGGELFF

J: TRBJ2-3
V: TRBV5-5
size: -
D: -
DNA: TGCGCCAGCAGCCAAGAAGGTCCGGCGAGCACAGATACGCAGTATTTT
CDR3: CASSQEGPASTDTQYF

J: TRBJ2-1
V: TRBV7-9
size: -
D: -
DNA: TGTGCCAGCAGCACTCCGACTAATCACAATGAGCAGTTCTTC
CDR3: CASSTPTNHNEQFF

J: TRBJ2-7
V: TRBV10-3
size: -
D: -
DNA: TGTGCCATCAGTGAGTCGCAGGGGAAAGACGAGCAGTACTTC
CDR3: CAISESQGKDEQYF

J: TRBJ1-2
V: TRBV29-1
size: once
D: TRBD1
DNA: TGCAGCGTAACGACAGGGGGGGAGAATGGCTACACCTTC
CDR3: CSVTTGGENGYTF

J: TRBJ2-3
V: TRBV4-3
size: -
D: TRBD2
DNA: TGCGCCAGCAGCCAAAATGCCCTTAGCGGGGGGAAAGATACGCAGTATTTT
CDR3: CASSQNALSGGKDTQYF

J: TRBJ2-7
V: TRBV7-9
size: few
D: TRBD2
DNA: TGTGCCAGCAGCCAAGATGCGACTAGCGGGGCCTACGAGCAGTACTTC
CDR3: CASSQDATSGAYEQYF

J: TRBJ2-7
V: TRBV23-1
size: -
D: TRBD2
DNA: TGCGCCAGCAAGTCGGGGGGCTACGAGCAGTACTTC
CDR3: CASKSGGYEQYF

J: TRBJ1-2
V: TRBV6-6
size: -
D: -
DNA: TGTGCCAGCAGTTACTCGGAAGAGGGTAGCTATGGCTACACCTTC
CDR3: CASSYSEEGSYGYTF

J: TRBJ2-4
V: TRBV29-1
size: -
D: -
DNA: TGCAGCGTTGATAAGCACGATTCTTCCAAAAACATTCAGTACTTC
CDR3: CSVDKHDSSKNIQYF

J: TRBJ2-5
V: TRBV4-1
size: -
D: -
DNA: TGCGCCAGCAGCCAAGATTCAGAAGAGACCCAGTACTTC
CDR3: CASSQDSEETQYF

J: TRBJ1-3
V: TRBV6-5
size: -
D: -
DNA: TGTGCCAGCCAAGGGGGGAGCTCTGGAAACACCATATATTTT
CDR3: CASQGGSSGNTIYF

J: TRBJ2-7
V: TRBV7-4
size: few
D: TRBD1
DNA: TGTGCCAGCAGCTTTGGGACAGGCTACGAGCAGTACTTC
CDR3: CASSFGTGYEQYF

J: TRBJ1-2
V: TRBV13
size: -
D: TRBD1
DNA: TGTGCCAGCAGCTCGGACAGGAACTATGGCTACACCTTC
CDR3: CASSSDRNYGYTF

J: TRBJ2-5
V: TRBV7-9
size: -
D: -
DNA: TGTGCCAGCAGCTTGGTACGACTTCAAGAGACCCAGTACTTC
CDR3: CASSLVRLQETQYF

J: TRBJ1-6
V: TRBV7-2
size: few
D: -
DNA: TGTGCCAGCAGCTTAGGTGTGGGAGGGAATTCACCCCTCCACTTT
CDR3: CASSLGVGGNSPLHF

J: TRBJ2-3
V: TRBV14
size: few
D: -
DNA: TGTGCCAGCAGCCAAGATGTGGGTTCCTCATGGGATACGCAGTATTTT
CDR3: CASSQDVGSSWDTQYF

J: TRBJ2-5
V: TRBV7-6
size: once
D: -
DNA: TGTGCCAGCAGCTTAAGGGTACCACAAGAGACCCAGTACTTC
CDR3: CASSLRVPQETQYF

J: TRBJ2-3
V: TRBV12-5
size: -
D: TRBD1
DNA: TGTGCTAGTGGTTTGGGTTATGACAGGGGAACAGATACGCAGTATTTT
CDR3: CASGLGYDRGTDTQYF

J: TRBJ2-7
V: TRBV6-5
size: -
D: TRBD1
DNA: TGTGCCAGCAGTTACGCGGGACAGGGATACGAGCAGTACTTC
CDR3: CASSYAGQGYEQYF

J: TRBJ1-4
V: TRBV9
size: -
D: TRBD1
DNA: TGTGCCAGCAGCCCTGGGACAGCAACTAATGAAAAACTGTTTTTT
CDR3: CASSPGTATNEKLFF

J: TRBJ2-7
V: TRBV11-2
size: -
D: -
DNA: TGTGCCAGCAGCTTAGGAGGGTGGGGGACTGATACCTACGAGCAGTACTTC
CDR3: CASSLGGWGTDTYEQYF

J: TRBJ2-7
V: TRBV29-1
size: few
D: TRBD1
DNA: TGCAGCGTTGAGATTCGACAGGGGCCCTACGAGCAGTACTTC
CDR3: CSVEIRQGPYEQYF

J: TRBJ2-5
V: TRBV18
size: -
D: -
DNA: TGTGCCAGCTCACCCCAGGGGAGAGTCCAAGAGACCCAGTACTTC
CDR3: CASSPQGRVQETQYF

J: TRBJ1-2
V: TRBV9
size: -
D: -
DNA: TGTGCCAGCAGCGTAGGCTACAGAGAAGGTAACTATGGCTACACCTTC
CDR3: CASSVGYREGNYGYTF

J: TRBJ2-1
V: TRBV5-6
size: -
D: TRBD2
DNA: TGTGCCAGCAGCTTGGCAGCGGGGAACTACAATGAGCAGTTCTTC
CDR3: CASSLAAGNYNEQFF

J: TRBJ1-2
V: TRBV9
size: -
D: -
DNA: TGTGCCAGCAGCGAACGGGACGCCCGACGGTATGGCTACACCTTC
CDR3: CASSERDARRYGYTF

J: TRBJ2-7
V: TRBV5-1
size: -
D: TRBD1
DNA: TGCGCCAGCTCCGGGACAGGGTTCAACGAGCAGTACTTC
CDR3: CASSGTGFNEQYF

J: TRBJ1-2
V: TRBV30
size: -
D: -
DNA: TGTGCCTGGAGCCAACCGGGAGGTTGGGGTTATGGCTACACCTTC
CDR3: CAWSQPGGWGYGYTF

J: TRBJ1-1
V: TRBV2
size: -
D: TRBD1
DNA: TGTGCCAGCACCTCCTCTCAGGACAGGGCATCTTCTAACATGAACACTGAAGCTTTCTTT
CDR3: CASTSSQDRASSNMNTEAFF

J: TRBJ2-3
V: TRBV6-5
size: -
D: TRBD1
DNA: TGTGCCAGCAGTCCCGGGACAGGGGGGATAGATACGCAGTATTTT
CDR3: CASSPGTGGIDTQYF